These 20 T cell receptor beta chains originate from one sample sequenced in a study of beta chain features in type 1 diabetes. Overall study results and limits: TCRB CDR3 length was moderately but significantly reduced in all four CD4+ subsets of Type 1 diabetes patients.

Their antigens are not known. The sequenced template was cDNA made from the entire isolated RNA. The data were produced by immunoSEQ multiplex PCR, yet TCRdb's version contains in-frame clones alone and is incomplete. This sample has about 390,000 clones, with over 9% found just once. The sample comprised central memory CD4+ T cells from blood. The receptor set was obtained from a man under 40 with type 1 diabetes.

CDR3 DNA sequence: TGTGCCAGCAGTCTAACATACAGGGGTAAGGCTTTCTTT. Translation: CASSLTYRGKAFF. The chain links TRBV27 to TRBJ1-1, with TRBD1 identical over 7 bases. The CDR3 totals 13 residues. The V gene end was trimmed by 5 bases and the J gene end by 11 bases; junction bases not matched to a gene: 11. Per the germline V gene, CDR1 is MNHEY and CDR2 is SMNVEV (reference sequence).

This clone turned up a few times. This chain joins TRBV28 and TRBJ2-5; D might be TRBD1 (5 bases). The CDR3 extends over 13 amino acids. In germline, CDR1 is MDHEN, CDR2 SYDVKM. With 5 bases removed from V and 1 base from J, the gap between germline ends came to 8 bases. Here the CDR3 DNA reads TGTGCCAGCAGTCGACAGCTCCAAGAGACCCAGTACTTC. The encoded protein is CASSRQLQETQYF.

This clone came up a few times. This chain joins TRBV4-1 and TRBJ1-4; TRBD1 matches at 9 bases. The CDR3 loop spans 15 amino acids. In germline, CDR1 is MGHRA, CDR2 YSYEKL. V lost 4 bases, J lost 2 bases, and 2 bases stayed unmatched. As DNA, the CDR3 is TGCGCCAGCAGCCGAGGGACAGGGACTAATGAAAAACTGTTTTTT. Protein: CASSRGTGTNEKLFF.

This clone came up a few times. The CDR3, as DNA: TGTGCCAGCAGTGGCGGACAGGGTTTGAAGACCCAGTACTTC. This gives the protein CASSGGQGLKTQYF. This chain links TRBV6-1 with TRBJ2-5; 8 positions match TRBD1. Germline CDR1 reads MNHNS; CDR2 reads SASEGT. The CDR3 has 14 amino acids. V shed 4 bases and J 6 bases; nucleotides not matched to a gene: 7.

This clone showed up just a few times. The rearrangement links TRBV18 to TRBJ1-5; 9 nucleotides align to TRBD1. The CDR3 sequence is 13 residues long. Germline assignment: CDR1 KGHSH and CDR2 LQKENI. V gave up 6 bases and J gave up 7 bases; unmatched junction bases: 4. The CDR3 nucleotides read TGTGCCAGCTCGCCTGACAGGGGGCAGCCCCAGCATTTT. This codes for CASSPDRGQPQHF.

The table lists this clone with a few counts. The genes are TRBV28 and TRBJ2-2; 8 bases map to TRBD2. The CDR3 consists of 16 residues. Germline V lookup: CDR1 MDHEN, CDR2 SYDVKM. After removal of 7 bases from V and 5 bases from J, the junction contained 12 bases not matched to a gene. The CDR3 spells CASTLSLAALTGELFF. The CDR3 nucleotides are TGTGCCAGCACCCTTTCACTAGCGGCTTTAACCGGGGAGCTGTTTTTT.

The V gene is TRBV4-3, the J gene TRBJ1-2; D is unclear. The CDR3 sequence is 14 residues long. CDR1 and CDR2 (germline): LGHNA, YSLEER. Trimming removed 0 bases from V and 3 bases from J, with 8 bases in between. CDR3: CASSQDLAYYGYTF. The CDR3 coding sequence is TGCGCCAGCAGCCAAGATCTGGCGTACTATGGCTACACCTTC.

The rearrangement links TRBV7-3 to TRBJ2-3, with D hard to call. The CDR3 has 13 residues. From germline, CDR1 is SGHTA and CDR2 FQGTGA. V dropped 3 bases and J dropped 4 bases, with 8 bases sitting between them. CDR3 in amino acids: CASSFSDSDTQYF. As DNA, the CDR3 is TGTGCCAGCAGCTTCTCCGACTCAGATACGCAGTATTTT.

J is TRBJ2-5 and V is TRBV5-6; D gene uncertain. The germline CDR1 and CDR2 sequences are SGHDT and YYEEEE. V shed 0 bases and J shed 5 bases, with 8 bases lying between them. This CDR3 has 13 residues. CDR3 loop: CASSLVGRETQYF. The CDR3 DNA reads as TGTGCCAGCAGCTTGGTAGGTCGCGAGACCCAGTACTTC.

This chain links TRBV27 with TRBJ1-1, with D unclear. The CDR3 is 13 residues long. CDR1 and CDR2 from the germline V gene are MNHEY and SMNVEV (reference sequence). The ends were cut back, 2 bases at V and 6 bases at J, with 10 bases in the middle. The CDR3 DNA sequence: TGTGCCAGCAGTTTACCGAGGTATCCTGAAGCTTTCTTT. Translation: CASSLPRYPEAFF.

The chain links TRBV28 to TRBJ1-1; 8 bases match TRBD1. The germline V gene has CDR1 MDHEN and CDR2 SYDVKM. V dropped 5 bases and J dropped 5; count of bases not matched to a gene: 7. The CDR3 runs to 14 residues. CDR3 region: CASSAGQAGTEAFF. In DNA form, the CDR3 reads TGTGCCAGCAGTGCGGGACAGGCAGGGACTGAAGCTTTCTTT.

This clone came up many times. In the same sample, other DNA sequences code for this CDR3. The CDR3 region has the DNA TGTGCCAGCAGCCTTGGACAGGGTCGGACTGAAGCTTTCTTT. Its translation: CASSLGQGRTEAFF. The V and J genes are TRBV14 and TRBJ1-1, with 8 bases lining up with TRBD1. This CDR3 is built from 14 residues. Germline trimming cut 4 bases from V and 5 bases from J; bases unmatched to any gene: 6. CDR1 is SGHDN, CDR2 FVKESK, per germline.

This clone came up a few times. The chain combines TRBV4-3 with TRBJ2-2; D unclear. V lost 1 base and J lost 4, with 7 bases in between. Per the germline V gene, CDR1 is LGHNA and CDR2 is YSLEER. This CDR3 has 14 amino acids. In nucleotides, the CDR3 is TGCGCCAGCAGCCAAGGGACGGCCACCGGGGAGCTGTTTTTT. Its translation: CASSQGTATGELFF.

The rearrangement uses TRBV15 and TRBJ2-2; D perhaps matches TRBD2 (5 bases). V shed 0 bases and J shed 2 bases, with 7 bases lying between them. CDR1 and CDR2 (germline): LNHNV, YYDKDF (reference sequence). The CDR3 length is 15 residues. The CDR3 DNA reads as TGTGCCACCAGCAGAGAAAGCGGAAACACCGGGGAGCTGTTTTTT. Residues: CATSRESGNTGELFF. The full variable domain, in which reference TRBV15 and TRBJ2-2 provide the parts outside the CDR3, is DAMVIQNPRYQVTQFGKPVTLSCSQTLNHNVMYWYQQKSSQAPKLLFHYYDKDFNNEADTPDNFQSRRPNTSFCFLDIRSPGLGDTAMYLCATSRESGNTGELFFGEGSRLTVL.

This clone has only a few counts. The chain carries TRBV28 and TRBJ2-7; 9 bases agree with TRBD1. Germline loops: CDR1 MDHEN, CDR2 SYDVKM. The length of the CDR3 is 11 residues. The V and J ends lost 6 bases and 12 bases, in that order; junction bases with no gene match: 6. The CDR3 here is CASRLWDRVYF. CDR3 nucleotide sequence: TGTGCCAGCAGACTATGGGACAGGGTGTACTTC.

This clone has ten or more counts. The chain uses TRBV2 and TRBJ2-1; no reliable D call. Per germline, CDR1 SNHLY and CDR2 FYNNEI. This CDR3 has 14 residues. Trimming pared 3 bases from V and 3 bases from J, leaving 9 bases between. CDR3 protein: CASSESRNYNEQFF. For the CDR3, the DNA is TGTGCCAGCAGTGAGTCCAGGAACTACAATGAGCAGTTCTTC.

The gene calls are TRBV7-2 and TRBJ2-5, with TRBD2 as a possible D gene (6 bases). This CDR3 spans 14 amino acids. V lost 7 bases and J 4 bases, leaving 16 bases between the germline ends. CDR1 is SGHTA, CDR2 FQGNSA, per germline. The CDR3 loop is CASTRGLNGETQYF. In DNA form, the CDR3 reads TGTGCCAGCACCCGGGGACTCAACGGAGAGACCCAGTACTTC.

The table lists this clone with a few counts. The chain has TRBV27 and TRBJ2-7; no clear D gene. Germline V gene lookup returns CDR1 MNHEY and CDR2 SMNVEV (reference sequence). The CDR3 length is 12 residues. V lost 9 bases, J lost 2 bases, and 11 bases lay in between. This CDR3 reads CARPDSPYEQYF. For the CDR3, the DNA is TGTGCCAGACCTGATTCCCCCTACGAGCAGTACTTC.

This chain connects TRBV7-9 to TRBJ2-7; D unresolved. V was clipped by 5 bases and J by 4 bases, with 9 bases between them. Germline V gives CDR1 SEHNR, CDR2 FQNEAQ (reference sequence). CDR3 length: 12 residues. CDR3: CASSPLGYEQYF. In nucleotides, the CDR3 is TGTGCCAGCAGCCCCTTGGGATACGAGCAGTACTTC.

This clone was counted a few times. CDR3 nucleotide sequence: TGTGCCAGCAGCCATTATCCGCCGACTAGCGGGACCGGTAGGGGCACAGATACGCAGTATTTT. Its protein product is CASSHYPPTSGTGRGTDTQYF. V is TRBV28 and J is TRBJ2-3; TRBD2 matches 11 bases. Germline V gene sequence: CDR1 MDHEN, CDR2 SYDVKM. Trimming took 6 bases from V and 1 from J; bases not matched to a gene: 21. This CDR3 is built from 21 residues.